Detailed here is one T cell receptor beta chain. Antigen: not known. The sample comes from a study of T cell repertoires in cytomegalovirus infection. A single record per CDR3 protein comes from TCRdb applying MiXCR to the reads. The sample lists roughly 500,000 distinct CDR3 sequences, about 42% seen once, with 43% in the top ten. The CDR3 extends over 17 amino acids. Germline V lookup: CDR1 SGHAT, CDR2 FQNNGV. V dropped 6 bases and J dropped 1 base, with 22 bases sitting between them. This material consisted of cultured PBMCs, taken from culture after CMV antigen stimulation. The rearrangement uses TRBV11-2 and TRBJ2-7; D is perhaps TRBD1 or TRBD2 (6 bases each). The origin of this receptor is a human donor in good health (CMV status not recorded). Some clones in this sample may be carry-over from other donors' samples. The CDR3 spells CASRRGDGTIRSYEQYF. Here the CDR3 DNA reads TGTGCCAGCAGAAGGGGGGACGGAACCATAAGATCCTACGAGCAGTACTTC.